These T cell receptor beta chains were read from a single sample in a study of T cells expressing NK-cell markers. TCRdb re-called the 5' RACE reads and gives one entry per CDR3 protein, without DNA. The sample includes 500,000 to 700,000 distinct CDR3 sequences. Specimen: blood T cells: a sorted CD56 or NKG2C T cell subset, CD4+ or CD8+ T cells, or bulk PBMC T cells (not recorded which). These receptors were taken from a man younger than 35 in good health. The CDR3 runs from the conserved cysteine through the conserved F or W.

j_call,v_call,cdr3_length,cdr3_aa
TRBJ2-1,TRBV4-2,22,CASSLGRKLADSSRGSYNEQFF
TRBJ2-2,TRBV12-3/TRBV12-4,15,CASSLLLVATGELFF
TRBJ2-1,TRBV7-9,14,CASSPLGSQDEQFF
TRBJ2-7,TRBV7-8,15,CASMGLAGTAYEQYF
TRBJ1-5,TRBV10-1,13,CASSGQLNQPQHF
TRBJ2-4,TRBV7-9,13,CASSLVGRNIQYF
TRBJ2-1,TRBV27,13,CATGMGSYNEQFF
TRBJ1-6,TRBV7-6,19,CASSPQGQGTGSYNSPLHF
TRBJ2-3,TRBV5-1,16,CASSFNPAYSTDTQYF
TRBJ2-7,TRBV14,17,CASSPSHRDRATYEQYF
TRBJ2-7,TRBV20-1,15,CSASGVQGGSYEQYF
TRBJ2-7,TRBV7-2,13,CASSALGVNEQYF
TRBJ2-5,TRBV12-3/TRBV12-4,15,CASSLSHQGGETQYF
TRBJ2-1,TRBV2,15,CASSERQGRWNEQFF
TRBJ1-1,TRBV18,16,CASPGAGTGDMTEAFF
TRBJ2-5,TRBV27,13,CASNLAGVGTQYF
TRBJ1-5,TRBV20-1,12,CSASSRDRPQHF
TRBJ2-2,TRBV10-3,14,CAISRTSGVTELFF
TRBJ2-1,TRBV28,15,CASSNLGGTYNEQFF
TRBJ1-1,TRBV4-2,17,CASSQGQGRSPDTEAFF
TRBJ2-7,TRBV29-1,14,CSVASGTKTYEQYF
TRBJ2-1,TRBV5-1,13,CASSPTRDSRRFF
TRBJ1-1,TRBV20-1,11,CSASTGIEAFF
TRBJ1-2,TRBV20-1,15,CSVLARRGRVYGYTF
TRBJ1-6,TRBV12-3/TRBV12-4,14,CASSLQGGGSPLHF
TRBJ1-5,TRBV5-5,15,CASSLDQGNWQPQHF
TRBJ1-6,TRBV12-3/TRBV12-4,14,CASSLTAINSPLHF
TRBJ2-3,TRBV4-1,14,CASSPRTGVDTQYF
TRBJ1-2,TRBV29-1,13,CSVEDGTGGGYTF
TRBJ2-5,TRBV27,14,CASSIFRGSETQYF
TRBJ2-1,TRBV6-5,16,CASSLIPGQGDTEQFF
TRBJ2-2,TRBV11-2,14,CASTRGVNTGELFF
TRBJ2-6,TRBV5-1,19,CASSRGVGTGLSGANVLTF
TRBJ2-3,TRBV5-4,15,CASSPRVPSTDTQYF
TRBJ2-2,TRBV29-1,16,CSVETGQGSNTGELFF
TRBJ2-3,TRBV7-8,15,CASSPTRFSTDTQYF
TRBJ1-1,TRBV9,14,CASGTGTGNTEAFF
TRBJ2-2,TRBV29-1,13,CSAILDFTGELFF
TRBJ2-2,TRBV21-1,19,CASSIPTCVGGSNTGELFF
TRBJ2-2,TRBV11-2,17,CASSLDRQTLNTGELFF
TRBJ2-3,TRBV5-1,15,CASSWAGGETDTQYF
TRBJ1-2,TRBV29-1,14,CSVDPGVPPYGYTF
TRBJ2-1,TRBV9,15,CASSVEGLGTSEQFF
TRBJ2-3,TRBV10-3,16,CAISESAAQTTDTQYF
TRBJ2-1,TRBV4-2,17,CASSQEATSGSGNEQFF
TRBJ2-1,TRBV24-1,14,CATSDLHLAEEQFF
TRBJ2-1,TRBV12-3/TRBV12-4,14,CASSVSNRGNEQFF
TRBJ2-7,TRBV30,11,CAWSPEAKQYF
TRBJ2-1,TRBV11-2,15,CATRGGTSGTNEQFF
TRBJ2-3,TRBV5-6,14,CASSLGLGGDTQYF
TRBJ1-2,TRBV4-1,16,CASSQYPDSDDYGYTF
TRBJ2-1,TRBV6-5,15,CASYQGGGSYNEQFF
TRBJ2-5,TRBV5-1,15,CASSARDRGGPTQYF
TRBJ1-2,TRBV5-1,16,CASSSHVPGQGQGYTF
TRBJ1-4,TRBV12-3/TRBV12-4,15,CASSRLIAHHEKLFF